The T cell receptor (beta chain) described here comes from a study of blood T cell repertoires in COVID-19 (dated by TCRdb to the early 2020s). For the wider study: The collaborator samples originated in the United States, Italy and Spain and spanned the acute and convalescent phases of COVID-19. The samples were drawn from the first 160 participants of the ongoing ImmuneRACE study and from 950 to 1,500 subjects provided by 6 global collaborators. The dataset comprised deeply sampled blood TCRbeta repertoires from subjects exposed to, actively infected with, or recovered from COVID-19. The repertoires were released in a freely available public database meant as a resource for research on the immune response to SARS-CoV-2. Sample metadata almost always included a de-identified subject ID, COVID-19 status, age in years and sex. Where HLA class I and class II types were available, the types were taken from metadata supplied by the sample provider, not from assay-based typing. The prospective study material was composed of cDNA or gDNA derived from T cells, B-cell-depleted T cells, or PBMCs. What the authors observed across the whole study: Clinical and demographic metadata were provided uncurated, with the amount varying by source and participant.

Based on the germline V gene, the CDR1 and CDR2 sequences are KGHSH and LQKENI. Between the V and J ends, shortened by 1 base and 11 bases respectively, the junction contains 9 bases. The cysteine opens and the phenylalanine closes a CDR3 of 13 amino acids. Of the read, only the CDR3 DNA is kept; its 39 bases are in frame from base 1. This clone was observed a single time. What antigen it recognizes has not been identified. The record has no base qualities; no much larger clone is one base away. Samples from volunteer blood donors who had recovered from COVID-19 were contributed by a second Seattle source. Collaborating institutions collected whole blood in K2EDTA tubes following their own protocols. Collaborator samples were shipped for TCRbeta analysis as frozen whole blood, isolated PBMCs, or DNA extracted from either sample type. The immunoSEQ Assay, a bias-controlled multiplex PCR, was used to amplify TCRbeta CDR3 regions from genomic DNA. As for how the authors treated the data: Nucleated cell counts per sample were estimated from amplification of reference gene primers within the assay. To quantify the absolute abundance of each unique TCRbeta CDR3 rearrangement, sequence reads were collapsed and filtered. For each sample, productive Simpson clonality was calculated as the square root of Simpson's diversity index across productive rearrangements. TCRdb stores this immuneACCESS table with in-frame sequences only. Part of the clones is absent; in the studies checked, under half of the shortfall reflects unresolved V genes, and no reason is known for the rest. From that table come the V and J calls and clone size; the DNA was used to work out D and trimming. The table for this sample lists approximately 170,000 clones; around 85% of them were counted only once. The top ten clones comprise approximately 1.3% of the sample.

Sample: peripheral blood. The rearranged segments are TRBV18 and TRBJ1-6; TRBD1 is a possible D gene, resting on 6 matching bases. This clonotype was sampled from a man aged 55 to 70 who had recovered from COVID-19. The CDR3 corresponds to CASSPQQGPPLHF. In nucleotides, the sequence is TGTGCCAGCTCACCACAACAGGGCCCACCCCTCCACTTT.